The clone carrying this T cell receptor beta chain was found many times. Its antigen is unidentified. This entry comes from a study of early T cells in non-severe SARS-CoV-2 infection. Overall study: Investigators sequenced bulk RNA drawn from unsorted whole blood, and chains remained unpaired.

Study-level findings and limits: Anti-spike CD8 responses were favored in VDJdb matching, and private and CD4 specificities were missed.

The V end was cut by 5 bases, the J end by 3 bases, with 10 bases between. Germline V lookup: CDR1 SEHNR, CDR2 FQNEAQ (reference sequence). CDR3 length equals 13 residues. Unique molecular identifiers (one per individual cDNA molecule) were attached. TCRdb analysed the 5' RACE reads with MiXCR anew, one entry per CDR3 protein. The sample records about 48,000 distinct CDR3 sequences, about 7.8% being singletons. The source of this sequence is an adult who was a healthcare worker with PCR-confirmed SARS-CoV-2 infection or an uninfected control (not recorded which). The chain combines TRBV7-9 with TRBJ1-2; a weak D match, TRBD1 (5 bases). Material: whole blood. CDR3 amino acids: CASSQGPHYGYTF. For the CDR3, the DNA is TGTGCCAGCAGCCAGGGACCGCACTATGGCTACACCTTC.